The T cell receptor beta chain described here comes from a study of a mutant IDH1 vaccine in newly diagnosed glioma (dated by TCRdb to the early 2020s). General notes on the study: Of the 32 patients who were treated, around 60% were male and about 40% were female, and the mean age was around 40 years. Peripheral blood was drawn at six visits: V03 (baseline), V05, V07, V10, V12 and V13. Longitudinal TCRB deep sequencing was done for 25 treated patients, wherever samples were available for exploratory analyses. Before enrollment, patients had received standard therapy of radiotherapy alone, temozolomide alone, or radiochemotherapy with temozolomide; most received the combination.

The CDR3 numbers 14 residues from cysteine through phenylalanine. Only CDR3 DNA is held: 42 bases, read in frame from base 1. V is pruned by 5 bases and J by 6 bases, leaving 4 bases of the junction without a gene match. According to the germline V gene (reference sequence), CDR1 reads SEHNR and CDR2 reads FQNEAQ. The sample's time point label is to be understood as: baseline, week 1 (first vaccination visit). The treatment or condition label, read with the paper, signifies: pre-vaccination baseline after standard-of-care therapy. All donors had newly diagnosed IDH1-mutant astrocytomas of WHO grade 3 or 4 that showed loss of nuclear ATRX. The samples were drawn from NOA16, a multicentre, single-arm, open-label phase I trial in Germany that tested a mutant IDH1 peptide vaccine in humans for the first time. For immunogenicity testing, the blood drawn at visit V03 was used as the baseline sample. Genomic DNA for TCRB sequencing was isolated from EDTA blood with the DNeasy Blood and Tissue Kit.

Details on this clone: There is no known antigen for this receptor. The record has no base qualities; no much larger clone is one base away.

The study at large found these results: Immune responses induced by the vaccine were seen in around 94% of patients across multiple MHC alleles. Changes in the top peripheral T cell clonotypes picked up by TCRB sequencing did not appear to be linked to pseudoprogression. The authors stated that sample limitations prevented analyses of patient blood samples from being reproduced. Selection of PBMC samples for TCRB deep sequencing was based on availability.

Libraries were made using the immunoSEQ multiplex PCR assay. Rearranged TCR beta chain sequences were amplified with the hsTCRB Kit following the manufacturer's protocol. Sequencing of TCRB libraries was carried out on an Illumina MiSeq. The source study handled its data this way. Demultiplexing, trimming and gene mapping were performed with the kit vendor's proprietary platform. Sourced from immuneACCESS, this table was stored by TCRdb with only in-frame sequences that have V and J called. A share of the clones is absent; for the studies checked, an unresolved V gene accounts for under half, and the remainder has no known explanation. From that table come the V and J calls and clone size; the DNA was used to work out D and trimming. In all, the sample holds around 33,000 clones, and roughly nine tenths of those were seen once. The ten largest clones add up to around 5% of the sample.

Here the sequenced sample was PBMCs, taken from a glioma patient treated with radiotherapy, temozolomide or both. The source is a woman aged 40 to 50 with glioma. This sequence uses TRBV7-9 and TRBJ2-3, with 11 central nucleotides matching TRBD2. The base sequence is TGTGCCAGCAGCGATAGCGGGGGGGCGGATACGCAGTATTTT. Its protein is CASSDSGGADTQYF.